Following are 8 T cell receptor beta chains from one sample sequenced in a study of blood T cell repertoires in COVID-19. Clones were read by immunoSEQ multiplex PCR, and TCRdb kept only the in-frame ones, dropping some. The table lists over 200,000 clones, approximately 82% of them singletons. The sequenced material came from peripheral blood. The receptors originated from a middle-aged man who had recovered from COVID-19.

The chain combines TRBV18 with TRBJ2-7; D might be TRBD1 (6 bases). There are 14 residues in the CDR3. V was clipped by 2 bases and J by 2 bases, with 10 bases between them. The germline CDR1 and CDR2 sequences are KGHSH and LQKENI. CDR3 protein: CASSPRGQTYEQYF. The CDR3 bases are TGTGCCAGCTCACCAAGAGGACAGACCTACGAGCAGTACTTC.

This clone showed up just a few times. This chain connects TRBV10-3 to TRBJ1-1; a possible D gene is TRBD1 (6 bases). The CDR3 covers 16 residues. V was trimmed by 3 bases and J by 2 bases, leaving 16 bases between them. The germline gives CDR1 ENHRY, CDR2 SYGVKD. The CDR3 spells CAISDPRGRSNTEAFF. CDR3 nucleotides: TGTGCCATCAGTGACCCCAGGGGCAGGAGCAACACTGAAGCTTTCTTT.

The chain joins TRBV10-3 to TRBJ2-7, with D tentatively TRBD2 (5 bases). The ends were cut back, 2 bases at V and 2 bases at J, with 10 bases in the middle. The CDR3 loop spans 14 amino acids. Looked up from germline, CDR1 is ENHRY and CDR2 is SYGVKD. The CDR3 DNA reads TGTGCCATCAGTGAGGGAGCGGCAACCTACGAGCAGTACTTC. This encodes CAISEGAATYEQYF.

This clone was counted a few times. This sequence joins TRBV18 and TRBJ2-2; D is possibly TRBD2 (5 bases). Germline lookup yields CDR1 KGHSH and CDR2 LQKENI. This CDR3 has 16 residues. V shed 3 bases and J shed 4 bases, with 15 bases lying between them. In DNA, the CDR3 is TGTGCCAGCTCACCCGGCACCGAGGGTGCCACCGGGGAGCTGTTTTTT. This gives the protein CASSPGTEGATGELFF.

The chain is built from TRBV10-3 and TRBJ1-5; 7 bases line up with TRBD1. The CDR3 length is 17 residues. Germline CDR1 and CDR2: ENHRY and SYGVKD. Unmatched junction bases numbered 8, after V lost 3 bases and J lost 0 bases. The CDR3 loop reads CAISDLWTGNSNQPQHF. In nucleotides, the CDR3 is TGTGCCATCAGTGATTTATGGACAGGCAATAGCAATCAGCCCCAGCATTTT.

The DNA for the CDR3 is TGTGCCAGCGATGGTGGTCGGGATACGCAGTATTTT. Amino acids: CASDGGRDTQYF. The rearrangement links TRBV6-6 to TRBJ2-3; D not resolved. Trimming shortened V by 8 bases and J by 6 bases, and 12 bases separated the two germline ends. The CDR3 has 12 residues. Germline-derived CDR1 and CDR2 are MNHNY and SVGAGI (reference sequence).

The J gene is TRBJ2-1, the V gene TRBV27; D may be TRBD1 (5 bases). The CDR3 covers 19 residues. V was pared by 6 bases and J by 0 bases, with 24 bases between. Germline V gene data show CDR1 as MNHEY and CDR2 as SMNVEV (reference sequence). The CDR3 coding sequence is TGTGCCAGCAGCTTGAAACAGGACGTATCACTTAGCTCCTACAATGAGCAGTTCTTC. Protein sequence: CASSLKQDVSLSSYNEQFF.

This chain links TRBV7-6 with TRBJ2-3; 12 bases fit TRBD2. Per the germline V gene, CDR1 is SGHVS and CDR2 is FNYEAQ. V dropped 11 bases and J dropped 0; count of bases not matched to a gene: 15. CDR3 size: 18 residues. For the CDR3, the DNA is TGTGCCGTGGGAAACTTAAGACTAGCGGGAGCCAGCACAGATACGCAGTATTTT. Its protein is CAVGNLRLAGASTDTQYF.